This is a list of T cell receptor beta chains from one sample in a study of OX40 agonist ivuxolimab in advanced cancers. Sequenced by immunoSEQ multiplex PCR; TCRdb stores in-frame clones only, minus some. The sample shows roughly 58,000 clones, around 85% of them seen only once. Sample: CD4+ or CD8+ T cells sorted from blood, taken in a trial of the OX40 agonist ivuxolimab. The source of these receptors is an adult with an advanced solid tumor such as melanoma, head and neck, liver or kidney cancer. Both conserved end residues are part of each CDR3. A D gene is named only where the DNA matches it firmly. Rows give clone size only sometimes, using once, few, many, or a class for an expanded clone.

>TRBV28|TRBJ1-5|TRBD1|-
CASRGTAGDNQPQHF
TGTGCCAGCAGGGGGACAGCGGGGGACAATCAGCCCCAGCATTTT
>TRBV28|TRBJ2-5|-|-
CASSLGQDQETQYF
TGTGCCAGCAGTTTAGGGCAGGACCAAGAGACCCAGTACTTC
>TRBV9|TRBJ1-2|-|once
CASSVEGLNDYGYTF
TGTGCCAGCAGCGTAGAGGGACTGAATGATTATGGCTACACCTTC
>TRBV18|TRBJ2-7|-|-
CASSPRAWWEQYF
TGTGCCAGCTCACCCCGAGCGTGGTGGGAGCAGTACTTC
>TRBV18|TRBJ1-2|-|-
CASSPSRVEGYGYTF
TGTGCCAGCTCACCAAGCAGGGTAGAAGGGTATGGCTACACCTTC
>TRBV5-6|TRBJ2-6|-|-
CASSLIQNSGANVLTF
TGTGCCAGCAGCTTGATCCAAAACTCTGGGGCCAACGTCCTGACTTTC
>TRBV14|TRBJ1-2|-|-
CASSQVGGDGYTF
TGTGCCAGCAGCCAAGTGGGAGGTGATGGCTACACCTTC
>TRBV9|TRBJ2-1|TRBD2|-
CASSPSMGGSLNNEQFF
TGTGCCAGCAGCCCCTCCATGGGGGGGAGCCTTAACAATGAGCAGTTCTTC
>TRBV11-2|TRBJ1-1|-|-
CASSFRQNTEAFF
TGTGCCAGCAGCTTCAGACAGAACACTGAAGCTTTCTTT
>TRBV4-1|TRBJ1-5|-|few
CASSQGWGYNQPQHF
TGCGCCAGCAGCCAAGGATGGGGATACAATCAGCCCCAGCATTTT
>TRBV5-4|TRBJ2-5|-|-
CASSLVGETQYF
TGTGCCAGCAGCTTGGTGGGGGAGACCCAGTACTTC
>TRBV13|TRBJ1-3|-|-
CASSLARGTGNTIYF
TGTGCCAGCAGCTTAGCGAGGGGGACTGGAAACACCATATATTTT
>TRBV15|TRBJ2-3|-|-
CATSRAPGYSVPTDTQYF
TGTGCCACCAGCAGAGCCCCGGGATACTCGGTCCCCACAGATACGCAGTATTTT
>TRBV7-3|TRBJ2-1|TRBD2|once
CASSLSSGGNNEQFF
TGTGCCAGCAGCTTGAGCAGCGGGGGAAACAATGAGCAGTTCTTC
>TRBV5-4|TRBJ1-4|TRBD1|-
CASSPDQGALGEKLFF
TGTGCCAGCAGCCCAGATCAGGGGGCGCTGGGTGAAAAACTGTTTTTT
>TRBV7-9|TRBJ2-5|-|-
CASSLDGWGDQGTQYF
TGTGCCAGCAGCTTGGACGGTTGGGGGGATCAAGGAACCCAGTACTTC
>TRBV4-2|TRBJ1-3|-|-
CASSEDRGNTIYF
TGTGCCAGCAGCGAAGACCGTGGAAACACCATATATTTT
>TRBV14|TRBJ1-2|TRBD1|few
CASSQLASRQGGGYTF
TGTGCCAGCAGCCAACTCGCTTCCAGACAGGGGGGAGGCTACACCTTC
>TRBV5-1|TRBJ1-2|-|-
CASSSGGSQAYGYTF
TGCGCCAGCAGCTCTGGTGGGTCCCAAGCTTATGGCTACACCTTC
>TRBV7-9|TRBJ2-5|TRBD1|-
CASRPLTGAGEQYF
TGTGCCAGCAGACCGCTGACAGGGGCGGGTGAGCAGTACTTC
>TRBV28|TRBJ1-2|-|-
CASSLAVANYGYTF
TGTGCCAGCAGTTTGGCTGTGGCTAACTATGGCTACACCTTC
>TRBV5-5|TRBJ1-5|TRBD1|-
CASTPPGGPSKGFQPQHF
TGTGCCAGCACCCCCCCAGGGGGACCCAGTAAGGGATTTCAGCCCCAGCATTTT
>TRBV30|TRBJ1-4|-|-
CAWKYRSLNEKLFF
TGTGCCTGGAAATATCGTTCCCTCAATGAAAAACTGTTTTTT
>TRBV30|TRBJ2-7|TRBD1|-
CAWGRQGVDEQYF
TGTGCCTGGGGGCGGCAGGGGGTTGACGAGCAGTACTTC